This T cell receptor beta chain emerged from a study of STAT5B mutations in CD4+ large granular lymphocyte leukemia. Study as a whole: The CDR3 'QG' motif was associated with a particular HLA allele among healthy donors. Overall study findings and caveats: TRBV06-family usage was enriched in top patient clones (8/27) versus controls (2/35).

TCRdb's table, derived via immunoSEQ multiplex PCR, lists solely in-frame clones and lacks some. The sample records some 30,000 clones, over 80% being singletons. As for this clone: Its target is unknown.

Between the trimmed V and J ends, which lost 0 bases and 5 bases, there was a span of 8 bases. Per germline, CDR1 SEHNR and CDR2 FQNEAQ (reference sequence). CDR3 size: 13 residues. The V gene is TRBV7-9, the J gene TRBJ2-7; D gene uncertain. Sequenced: CD4+ T cells from blood buffy coats. The TCR was taken from a human donor in good health. CDR3 amino acids: CASSLAGSDEQYF. The DNA for the CDR3 is TGTGCCAGCAGCTTAGCGGGGTCCGACGAGCAGTACTTC.